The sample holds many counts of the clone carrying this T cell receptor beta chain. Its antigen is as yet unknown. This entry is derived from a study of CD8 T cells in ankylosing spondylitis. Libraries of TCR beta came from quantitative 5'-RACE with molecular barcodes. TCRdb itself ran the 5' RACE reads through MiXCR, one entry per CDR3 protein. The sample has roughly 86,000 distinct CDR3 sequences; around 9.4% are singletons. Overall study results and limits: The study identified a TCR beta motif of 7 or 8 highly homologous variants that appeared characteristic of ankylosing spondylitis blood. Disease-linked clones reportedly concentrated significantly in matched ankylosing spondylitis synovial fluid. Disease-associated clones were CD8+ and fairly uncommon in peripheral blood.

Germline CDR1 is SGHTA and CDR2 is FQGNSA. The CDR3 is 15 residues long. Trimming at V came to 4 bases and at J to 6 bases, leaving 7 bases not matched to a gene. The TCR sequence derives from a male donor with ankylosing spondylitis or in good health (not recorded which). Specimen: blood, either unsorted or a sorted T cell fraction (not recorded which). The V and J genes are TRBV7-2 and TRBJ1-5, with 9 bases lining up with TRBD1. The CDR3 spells CASSSPNRGLQPQHF. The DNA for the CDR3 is TGTGCCAGCAGCTCTCCCAACAGGGGGCTTCAGCCCCAGCATTTT.